The entry below gives a single T cell receptor beta chain sequence along with its context. This clone was picked up one time. The specificity of this receptor is unknown. The input lacks base qualities; no much larger clone sits a single base away. The sample is drawn from a study of cytomegalovirus exposure and HLA in healthy donors (dated by TCRdb to 2016 to 2017). Regarding the complete study: In an earlier analysis of under 600 of the donors, around 290 Gb of sequence data and some 100 million unique TCR beta sequences from 180 million or so T cells were reported. An early release that covered about 600 HLA-typed donors contained approximately 300 gigabases of sequencing data and 85 million to 100 million unique TCR sequences. Of the roughly 400 genotyped donors, 65% to 90% were placed in the genetic ancestry cluster associated with self-reported Caucasian donors. The study aimed to test whether signatures of past pathogen exposure could be identified by cataloging public T cell receptors. The study profiled the T cell repertoires of about 720 subjects by immunosequencing and related them to cytomegalovirus serostatus. In addition to the first cohort of approximately 650 subjects, a separate validation cohort of about 120 different subjects was used. To predict cytomegalovirus infection status, the study brought together high-throughput TCR immunosequencing, statistical association of individual TCRs with disease status, and machine learning. In a later analysis, previously published TCR beta repertoires from more than 500 donors were re-analyzed and high-resolution HLA genotyping was added so that TCR occurrence patterns could be studied. The later analysis used no new phenotypic data to find candidate immune exposures, relying instead on TCR beta sequences and their occurrence across donors. An earlier analysis of about 600 of the donors used high-throughput TCR beta sequencing to judge whether each TCR beta V gene segment behaved as functional or pseudogenic. Donor age, sex, ethnicity and CMV serostatus were collected together with the repertoire data. Genome-wide SNP genotypes for about 60% of the 666 donors were used in a later genetic analysis, which treated that subset as a discovery cohort. Every repertoire in the discovery cohort had been generated on one and the same sequencing platform. HLA typing included class I and class II loci at four-digit resolution. Typing coverage differed by locus: A, B, C, DRB1 and DQB1 were typed in roughly 629-630 donors, DQA1 in approximately 520, DPA1 in approximately 600, and DPB1 in roughly 450. Four to six DR-DQ haplotypes were handled as single units for association and clustering, since linkage in the cohort was strong. Across some 400 genotyped donors of the cohort, an average of roughly 200,000 unique TCR beta nucleotide sequences per donor were sequenced, and roughly a sixth of those sequences were non-productive. Summary of the overall study and its limitations: At a false discovery rate of 0.05, a later analysis linked about 17,000 TCR beta sequences to specific HLA alleles. Several of the top co-occurrence clusters appeared to be linked to parvovirus B19, influenza, CMV and Epstein-Barr virus, according to a later analysis. When HLA alleles, especially DR and DQ, strongly co-occurred, attributing TCR associations to individual alleles was difficult. A few of the identified cytomegalovirus-associated TCR beta chains were confirmed in vitro to be specific for cytomegalovirus antigens. According to a later analysis, TCR association rates differed among HLA loci, with DRB1 alleles showing the most associated TCRs and HLA-C alleles showing the fewest. In an earlier analysis of fewer than 750 of the donors, most TCR beta V segments were observed in productive rearrangements about 87% or about 30% of the time, broadly matching IMGT annotations. Because the 87-base-pair reads could not distinguish some IMGT-functional V segments, including TRBV6-2 and TRBV6-3, those segments were excluded. The authors suggested that the approach could potentially be generalized to other disease states and immunological phenotypes. Compared with the 666-donor mean, donors in an Asian-associated ancestry cluster had fewer N-insertions in productive TCRs, according to a later genetic analysis. In a later analysis, HLA-associated TCR beta chains were found to be more clonally expanded and to have lower generation probabilities than equally common non-associated chains. The earlier analysis of some 560 of the donors excluded 15 to 20 rarely observed V segments, including chromosome 9 orphons, because counts were too low. The cohort was sequenced for TCR beta chains only, and without alpha or paired-chain data the features that could be detected were limited. HLA typing was unavailable for some donors at each locus, so association tests used only the typed subset. The study gave a list of under 200 TCR beta chains associated with cytomegalovirus. An association between a missense DCLRE1C variant and V-gene and J-gene trimming of TCR beta chains was found in a later genetic analysis and replicated in an independent cohort. Across donors, most TCR sequences were observed very rarely, whereas some public TCRs were present in many individuals. Correlated functional status among segregating V segments might be attributable to linkage disequilibrium, but an unknown experimental factor could not be ruled out. The presence/absence analyses assumed that sequencing depth was roughly uniform across donors, and that assumption may not be true. In both the original and validation cohorts, the classifier was reported to diagnose cytomegalovirus status with high specificity and sensitivity. A further reported finding was that TCR beta sequences accurately predicted the HLA-A and HLA-B alleles for most subjects in the first cohort. A cluster of highly shared sequence variants was judged likely to be a technical artifact of the sequencing pipeline. Most CMV-associated TCR beta chains appeared to be HLA-restricted in a later analysis, and the HLA associations seemed to be driven largely by CMV exposure. CMV serostatus was the only immune exposure information available for the cohort.

Based on the germline V gene, the CDR1 and CDR2 sequences are LGHNA and YSLEER. From cysteine to phenylalanine, the CDR3 is 15 amino acids long. This entry keeps only the CDR3 DNA: 45 bases, framed from base 1. Trimming takes 3 bases off V and 5 bases off J; junction bases not matched to a gene: 6. The library was obtained by the immunoSEQ multiplex PCR assay. A mixture of 60 forward primers for TCR Vbeta segments and 13 reverse primers for TCR Jbeta segments was used in the multiplex PCR. The CDR3 region of rearranged TCR beta genes was amplified from genomic DNA with a multiplex PCR assay. Amplified TCR beta libraries were sequenced as 87-base-pair reads on the Illumina HiSeq System. Regarding the original processing steps: Across the 670 or so repertoires, a later analysis counted 80 million or so unique TCR beta chains, roughly 11 million of which were shared by at least two donors. Raw reads were error-corrected and collapsed into unique sequences with a nearest-neighbor algorithm that merged closely related sequences to remove PCR and sequencing errors. Alignment of CDR3 sequences to IMGT reference sequences was used to assign V, D and J gene segments. For a sequence to be retained, a match of at least six nucleotides to both a V gene segment and a J gene segment was required. A rearrangement counted as productive if the CDR3 had no stop codons and remained in frame with V and J, and every other rearrangement counted as non-productive. CDR3 was defined according to IMGT convention as the region running from the second conserved V-encoded cysteine to the conserved J-encoded phenylalanine. The earlier analysis of about 590 of the donors excluded sequences that lacked an unambiguous match to a single V gene segment. In an earlier analysis of several hundred of the donors, a V segment was called functional when productive rearrangements were above 56.7%, and segregating when the standard deviation between donors exceeded 5%. To diagnose cytomegalovirus status from the catalog of TCR beta chain sequences, a statistical classification framework was built. A later analysis assigned V and J genes by comparing TCR nucleotide sequences with IMGT/GENE-DB human TR gene sequences. The TCRdist pipeline was used in a later analysis to assign CDR3 sequences and most-parsimonious VDJ recombination scenarios. In a later analysis, each TCR beta chain was defined by its CDR3 amino acid sequence together with its V-gene family, and reads without a unique V-gene family were excluded. In a later analysis, 500 to 700 highly shared, low-generation-probability nucleotide sequences were removed to address suspected cross-contamination and a sequencing artifact. A later analysis calculated a clonal expansion index for each public chain from normalized within-repertoire ranks of inferred template counts. Generation probabilities in a later analysis came from a VDJ recombination model fitted to out-of-frame rearrangements, and those results were checked against IGoR. In a later analysis, hypergeometric tests were used to score TCR-TCR, TCR-HLA and TCR-CMV co-occurrence, with a repertoire-size bias correction applied to TCR pairs. To estimate false discovery rates, a later analysis permuted the HLA or CMV assignments 20 times. In a later analysis, co-occurring TCRs were grouped with DBSCAN, and TCRdist sequence similarity was added when clustering was performed within HLA-allele-positive subsets. Co-occurrence clustering excluded repertoires with fewer than 30,000 or more than 120,000 public chains, plus five with anomalous nucleotide sharing. Not all clones reach the TCRdb copy of this immuneACCESS table, which keeps in-frame sequences only. Checked studies attribute under half of the gap to unresolved V genes and leave the rest unexplained. D and trimming were read from the DNA, whereas the V and J calls and clone size are those reported in that table. In all, the sample holds about 230,000 clones, and 70% to 85% of those were seen once. The top ten constitute around 2.8% of the sample.

In total, over 600 healthy bone marrow donors made up the cohort. All cohort members were sampled while nominally healthy, although unrecorded immune exposures were likely present. The donor was CMV seropositive and belonged to the group of 250 to 300 seropositive cohort members. A peripheral blood sample was collected from each donor, and TCR beta sequencing was performed on peripheral blood mononuclear cells. The Qiagen DNeasy Blood Extraction Kit was used to extract genomic DNA from the blood cell samples. The source is a woman aged 55-75 years in good health and CMV-seropositive. Sequenced material: PBMCs. This receptor chain uses TRBV4-3 and TRBJ2-5, with 10 bases aligning to TRBD1. The CDR3 reads as follows: CASSQGTGVRETQYF. Read as DNA, the sequence is TGCGCCAGCAGCCAGGGGACAGGGGTTAGGGAGACCCAGTACTTC.